These T cell receptor beta chains were read from a single sample in a study of blood T cell repertoires in COVID-19. The assay was immunoSEQ multiplex PCR, and TCRdb's table has in-frame clones only and misses some. Of over 250,000 clones in the sample, around nine tenths were seen once. Sequencing was carried out using peripheral blood. The source of these receptors is a man aged 40-55 years who had recovered from COVID-19. Each CDR3 is given with its conserved first and last residue. Fields, in order: J gene, V gene, CDR3 protein.

TRBJ1-2 TRBV7-2 CASSVQGGYGYTF
TRBJ2-7 TRBV3-1/TRBV3-2 CASSHSTSAPGKSSYEQYF
TRBJ2-3 TRBV11-1 CASSVGDTQYF
TRBJ2-7 TRBV4-1 CASSLRDSDPYEQYF
TRBJ1-1 TRBV12-3/TRBV12-4 CASRRGQGTEAFF
TRBJ2-1 TRBV9 CASSAADRGQFF
TRBJ2-1 TRBV10-1 CASSEGVNEQFF
TRBJ1-4 TRBV9 CASSASAYGGEKLFF
TRBJ2-3 TRBV4-1 CASSQDWAGVDTQYF
TRBJ1-1 TRBV6-6 CASSYPQGMAFF
TRBJ2-1 TRBV5-1 CASSFTSGPYNEQFF
TRBJ1-3 TRBV3-1/TRBV3-2 CASSPNPGYSGNTIYF
TRBJ1-2 TRBV14 CASSHLTDSWYGYTF
TRBJ1-1 TRBV30 CAWSLVGTEAFF